What follows is one TCR beta chain and its context. Methods used by the authors: The assay estimated nucleated cells by amplifying reference gene primers. The table came from immunoSEQ multiplex PCR; TCRdb's copy has only in-frame clones and leaves some out. V and J calls and clone size come straight from that table; D and trimming were deduced from the DNA. The sample includes 160,000 or so clones, about 81% of them seen just once. CDR1 is ENHRY, CDR2 SYGVKD, per germline. Trimming shortened V by 6 bases and J by 1 base, and 19 bases separated the two germline ends. The CDR3 covers 17 residues. This sample stems from a study of blood T cell repertoires in COVID-19. Study-level background: Whether acute or convalescent, the COVID-19 samples came from the United States, Italy and Spain. T cells, B-cell-depleted T cells, or PBMCs supplied cDNA or gDNA.

The sample consisted of peripheral blood. The V gene is TRBV10-3, the J gene TRBJ2-1, with D uncertain. The clonotype originates from a human donor in a cohort sampled during active COVID-19. Here the CDR3 reads CAISGPTVLRSYNEQFF. Here the CDR3 DNA reads TGTGCCATCAGCGGCCCGACGGTTCTGAGGTCCTACAATGAGCAGTTCTTC.